This T cell receptor (beta chain) stems from a study of T-cell memory formation after mild COVID-19 (dated by TCRdb to about 2021). Background for the entire study: TCR sequence clusters from the two donors were largely donor specific. In two donors, T-cell clones that expanded and contracted after mild COVID-19 were followed by sequencing TCRalpha and TCRbeta repertoires longitudinally. Two young, previously healthy adult volunteers made up the cohort, one male and one female. Overall results and qualifications from the work: SARS-CoV-2 specificity of the second-wave clones peaking on day 37 was not confirmed. Only two mild cases were covered by the study, and larger cohorts that include severe cases with pre-infection samples were considered necessary. Some responding clones were detected in pre-infection memory, which suggested that pre-existing cross-reactive memory T cells had joined the SARS-CoV-2 response. Contracting CD4+ clones turned up mainly in the CM and EM memory subsets, whereas EMRA was where CD8+ clones were enriched. Clones that contracted from day 15 to 85 showed balanced CD4/CD8 phenotypes, whereas a second wave of clones that expanded from day 15 to 37 leaned towards CD4+.

Ficoll-Paque density gradient centrifugation was the method used to isolate PBMCs. In regard to this clonotype: Its antigen is still unknown. Per-base quality was not reported, and no clone a single base away is much larger than it.

Sequencing was performed on an Illumina NovaSeq 6000. TCRalpha and TCRbeta cDNA libraries were constructed by 5'RACE with constant-segment primers, with sample barcodes and unique molecular identifiers being introduced. Trizol reagent was used to extract RNA from every sample. Library amplification was performed in two PCR steps, and a second sample barcode and Illumina TruSeq adapters were introduced in the second step. The libraries were sequenced on an Illumina NovaSeq using 2 x 150 bp paired-end reads. In the authors' own workflow: Reads were demultiplexed and collapsed into UMI-guided consensus sequences with migec v1.2.7. Using mixcr v2.1.11, the UMI consensuses were aligned to TRA and TRB V and J templates and assembled into clonotypes. Expanded or contracted clonotypes were those called significant by both edgeR and NoisET, with noise models trained on biological replicates. For edgeR calls, the cutoffs were a false discovery rate-adjusted p below 0.01 and a log2 fold-change threshold of 1. As an exploratory analysis of dynamics, max-normalized trajectories of the 1000 most abundant clonotypes were examined by PCA with hierarchical clustering. Separately sequenced CD4+ and CD8+ repertoires were used to assign a CD4 or CD8 phenotype to each responding clone. TCRdb handled the public reads itself, with Q25 trimming in fastp and clone calling in MiXCR, and kept productive beta chains. Duplicate CDR3 protein sequences are folded into a single record with the most common DNA and genes. The V and J calls shown here were made by TCRdb, not taken from the authors' results. For this sample there are around 250,000 distinct CDR3 sequences; 15% to 20% appear just once. The top ten constitute more than 20% of the sample.

The sample taken for sequencing was PBMCs or a T cell subset sorted from them (not recorded which). The clonotype originates from a man younger than 35 who had mild COVID-19 (a few samples of this study predate the infection). The sample titles of this study are shuffled in the database, so cell type and time point are left out; the donor was told from shared clones.

The CDR3 protein sequence reads: CASSLGQGSSTDTQYF. The base sequence is TGCGCCAGCAGCTTGGGACAGGGGTCCAGCACAGATACGCAGTATTTT. Here the chain combines TRBV5-1 and TRBJ2-3; 8 central bases correspond to TRBD1. V is pruned by 0 bases and J by 0 bases, leaving 3 bases of the junction without a gene match. The CDR1 and CDR2 encoded by the germline V gene are SGHRS and YFSETQ. The CDR3, cysteine through phenylalanine, is 16 amino acids long. The read is trimmed to its CDR3 DNA, 48 bases read in frame from base 1.